This entry is about one T cell receptor beta chain. Its antigen remains unidentified. No base quality information exists; no much larger clone differs at one position. The CDR3 regions of human TCRbeta chains were analyzed by immunosequencing. As for how the authors treated the data: TCRs in the repertoires were compared against a reference library of SARS-CoV-2-specific TCRs that had been generated with the MIRA antigen-specificity platform. Breadth meant the fraction of unique TCRs that were SARS-CoV-2-associated, whereas depth meant the fraction of total T cells that were SARS-CoV-2-associated. Using the MIRA data, each spike-specific TCR was assigned both to the spike region to which the TCR was reactive and to a CD4 or CD8 class. Log10-transformed breadth and depth values were compared by one-way ANOVA with Sidak's multiple comparisons tests. This is the immuneACCESS table as TCRdb keeps it, with only in-frame sequences that have V and J called. A part of the clones is gone; compared with another copy, unresolved V genes explain less than half, and the rest is unexplained. V, J and clone size reflect that table, while D and trimming were determined from the DNA. This sample lists about 190,000 clones; roughly 92% were detected once. The ten largest account for 3.6% of the sample.

The time point label, as the study defines it: about 28 days (+/-7) after the second vaccine dose. According to the study, the label for this sample's treatment or condition signals: meningococcal conjugate vaccine given as trial control. Samples from vaccinated people were obtained from the UK trials COV001 and COV002, which included a single-blind randomized controlled phase 2/3 trial of AZD1222 (ChAdOx1 nCoV-19) in healthy adults. For TCRbeta chain sequencing, PBMC samples from trial participants were taken at day 0 and at day 28 after the second dose. The data belong to a study of T cell responses to AZD1222 COVID-19 vaccine (TCRdb year 2021). About the study as a whole: TCR sequencing covered some 250 trial participants: 207 given two doses of AZD1222 and some 25 given two doses of MenACWY control vaccine. Enrollment into the trials was organized by age into subgroups of 18-55, 56-69 and 70-plus years, and those subgroups contained about 160, 30 and 59 TCR-sequenced participants, respectively. The investigation overall reported the following: CD4 TCRs associated with the vaccine covered the entire spike protein, and the dominant responses were in regions 160-218 and 743-854. After two AZD1222 doses, both the breadth and the depth of spike-specific TCRs were significantly higher than at day 0 and than in MenACWY recipients. Because no day 14 peak-response samples were available, the repertoires could be characterized only after the peak T cell response. Participants were mostly white British, with more females than males. The authors suggested clonal diversity may have been underestimated. In the small 56-69-year group, the increase in depth fell short of significance, most likely because of low power. Epitopes outside the regions mutated in the B.1.351 and B.1.1.7 variants were reportedly recognized by nearly half of the unique spike-specific TCRs. Only 5 to 7 AZD1222 recipients were SARS-CoV-2 seropositive at baseline, limiting conclusions about previously exposed vaccinees.

This specimen consisted of peripheral blood, obtained 28 days after the second dose of the MenACWY control vaccine. This clonotype was sampled from an adult who received the MenACWY meningococcal vaccine as a control.

The DNA reads TGCAGCGTTGTCGGGGAAGGCAATCAGCCCCAGCATTTT. This sequence encodes CSVVGEGNQPQHF. The chain joins TRBV29-1 to TRBJ1-5; the D gene is unclear. Via the germline V gene, CDR1 is SQVTM and CDR2 ANQGSEA. CDR3 length: 13 amino acids, cysteine to phenylalanine. The only DNA kept is the CDR3, 39 bases in frame from the first base. V loses 4 bases of germline sequence and J loses 2 bases, and the interval between the two ends is 9 bases.